This T cell receptor beta chain was captured in a study of T-cell memory formation after mild COVID-19. Findings of the study overall: CD4/CD8 balance held among clones contracting day 15 to 85, and later expanders leaned CD4+.

As regards this clonotype: The antigen is not known.

This CDR3 spans 13 amino acids. Per the germline V gene, CDR1 is MNHEY and CDR2 is SMNVEV (reference sequence). The V gene lost 4 bases and the J gene lost 6 bases, with 12 bases spanning the gap. TCRdb redid the calling of the 5' RACE reads with MiXCR, one entry per CDR3 protein. The profile shows roughly 510,000 distinct CDR3 sequences, 17% of them singletons. This receptor was taken from an adult woman who had mild COVID-19 (a few samples of this study predate the infection). Cell type and time point are not known. The genes are TRBV27 and TRBJ1-2; D remains ambiguous. Sequencing input: PBMCs or a T cell subset sorted from them (not recorded which). The CDR3 loop is CASSSTGINGYTF. In DNA form, the CDR3 reads TGTGCCAGCAGTTCCACCGGTATCAATGGCTACACCTTC.